The clone carrying this T cell receptor beta chain occurred a few times. Its antigen is not identified. This entry comes from a study of cytomegalovirus exposure and HLA in healthy donors. Study-wide results and caveats: A missense DCLRE1C variant was associated with V- and J-gene trimming of TCR beta chains in a later analysis, and an independent cohort replicated the association.

PCR used 60 Vbeta primers and 13 Jbeta primers. Repertoires were generated with immunoSEQ multiplex PCR, while TCRdb's copy carries only in-frame clones and drops some. The data hold roughly 150,000 clones, with roughly 10% observed a single time. This CDR3 is 16 amino acids long. Germline loops: CDR1 MGHRA, CDR2 YSYEKL. V gave up 0 bases and J gave up 9 bases, with 21 bases separating them. The chain couples TRBV4-1 to TRBJ2-7; a weak D match, TRBD1 (5 bases). The sample consisted of PBMCs. This clonotype originated in a man aged 50-59 years in good health and CMV-seronegative. The chain's CDR3 is CASSQDVDSNSRRQYF. The CDR3 DNA follows: TGCGCCAGCAGCCAAGATGTCGACAGCAACTCGCGTCGGCAGTACTTC.